Shown below are 18 T cell receptor beta chains from a single sample sequenced in a study of T cells after yellow fever vaccination. TCRdb reprocessed the 5' RACE reads with MiXCR, giving one entry per CDR3 protein. The sample comprises 300,000 to 400,000 distinct CDR3 sequences, roughly 8.7% of which are singletons, and approximately 19% rests with the top ten. Sequencing was performed on PBMCs, taken on the day of the first yellow fever vaccination. The receptors derive from a man between 18 and 35 years old who received the YFV17D yellow fever vaccine.

V is TRBV11-2 and J is TRBJ2-1, with no clear D. This CDR3 has 13 amino acids. Trimming took off 5 bases at V and 4 bases at J, with 9 bases between the two ends. Germline lookup yields CDR1 SGHAT and CDR2 FQNNGV. The CDR3 spells CASSVHGYNEQFF. CDR3 coding DNA: TGTGCCAGCAGCGTACACGGATACAATGAGCAGTTCTTC.

This chain joins TRBV6-2 or TRBV6-3 and TRBJ2-6; possible D gene TRBD1, 5 bases. V lost 7 bases to trimming and J lost 4 bases, with 11 bases between them. The CDR3 runs 14 residues. Germline CDR1 MNHEY, CDR2 SVGEGT. The CDR3 is CASTERGGANVLTF. In DNA, the CDR3 is TGTGCCAGCACCGAAAGGGGAGGGGCCAACGTCCTGACTTTC.

This chain joins TRBV9 and TRBJ2-2; D uncertain. CDR1 SGDLS and CDR2 YYNGEE come from the germline V gene. The CDR3 covers 15 residues. Trimming shortened V by 6 bases and J by 0 bases, and 12 bases separated the two germline ends. The CDR3 spells CASNWVKPNTGELFF. The CDR3 bases are TGTGCCAGCAACTGGGTAAAACCGAACACCGGGGAGCTGTTTTTT.

This clonotype was seen a handful of times. The chain recombines TRBV9 with TRBJ2-3; D unclear. This CDR3 spans 16 amino acids. The V and J ends lost 1 base and 0 bases respectively, with 12 bases between them. Germline values: CDR1 SGDLS, CDR2 YYNGEE. The DNA of the CDR3 is TGTGCCAGCAGCGTAAAGGCGGTCGCTAGCACAGATACGCAGTATTTT. Translation: CASSVKAVASTDTQYF.

This clonotype was counted at least ten times. The gene calls are TRBV6-1 and TRBJ2-7; D possibly corresponds to TRBD1 (6 bases). Trimming removed 4 bases from V and 2 bases from J, with 9 bases in between. The V gene's germline CDR1 is MNHNS and CDR2 SASEGT. This CDR3 comprises 13 residues. CDR3 amino acids: CASSGDTTYEQYV. CDR3 nucleotides: TGTGCCAGCAGTGGGGACACCACCTACGAGCAGTACGTC.

This clonotype was detected ten times or more. The V call is TRBV20-1, the J call TRBJ2-2; 9 bases agree with TRBD2. J gave up 2 bases and V 0 bases, and 4 bases lay outside the gene matches. Germline V gives CDR1 DFQATT, CDR2 SNEGSKA (reference sequence). The CDR3 covers 16 residues. Written as DNA, the CDR3 is TGCAGTGCTAGAGATGTGCGGGGGGGTAACACCGGGGAGCTGTTTTTT. Its translation is CSARDVRGGNTGELFF.

This clonotype was observed a few times. The V gene is TRBV20-1, the J gene TRBJ2-5; D gene unclear. Germline loops: CDR1 DFQATT, CDR2 SNEGSKA (reference sequence). The CDR3 loop spans 13 amino acids. V dropped 0 bases and J dropped 5 bases, with 10 bases sitting between them. Written as DNA, the CDR3 is TGCAGTGCTAGAGATGGGCGTAGGGAGACCCAGTACTTC. Translation: CSARDGRRETQYF.

This clonotype came up a few times. V gene TRBV20-1 combines with J gene TRBJ1-1; D unresolved. Trimming removed 2 bases from V and 1 base from J, with 8 bases in between. Germline V CDR1 and CDR2: DFQATT, SNEGSKA (reference sequence). The CDR3 spans 13 residues. CDR3 region: CSARSTANTEAFF. The CDR3 coding sequence is TGCAGTGCTAGATCTACAGCGAACACTGAAGCTTTCTTT.

This clonotype was recorded a few times. V gene TRBV5-1 combines with J gene TRBJ2-6; no clear D gene. Germline V CDR1 and CDR2: SGHRS, YFSETQ. Between the trimmed V and J ends, which lost 0 bases and 2 bases, there was a span of 6 bases. The CDR3 is made up of 15 amino acids. CDR3 DNA sequence: TGCGCCAGCAGCTTGGAAGGCGCTGGGGCCAACGTCCTGACTTTC. Residues: CASSLEGAGANVLTF.

The sample holds a few counts of this clonotype. The V call is TRBV4-3, the J call TRBJ2-7; the D call may be TRBD1 or TRBD2 (5 bases each). Trimming left V 0 bases short and J 0 bases short, with 12 bases between. Germline-derived CDR1 and CDR2 are LGHNA and YSLEER. There are 16 residues in the CDR3. The CDR3 sequence: CASSQDWTRGSYEQYF. The CDR3 nucleotides read TGCGCCAGCAGCCAAGATTGGACGAGGGGCTCCTACGAGCAGTACTTC.

This clonotype was picked up a small number of times. The chain recombines TRBV7-2 with TRBJ2-1; D is possibly TRBD1 (6 bases). The germline gives CDR1 SGHTA, CDR2 FQGNSA. V lost 3 bases to trimming and J lost 11 bases, with 14 bases between them. This CDR3 contains 13 residues. CDR3 loop: CASSFDRQVQQFF. The CDR3 coding sequence is TGTGCCAGCAGCTTTGACCGACAGGTCCAGCAGTTCTTC.

This clonotype was observed many times. This chain connects TRBV3-1 to TRBJ2-1; D assignment may be TRBD1 or TRBD2 (5 bases each). Per the germline V gene, CDR1 is LGHDT and CDR2 is YNNKEL (reference sequence). V was trimmed by 4 bases and J by 9 bases, leaving 19 bases between them. CDR3 length: 15 residues. The CDR3 region has the DNA TGTGCCAGCAGCCTACGGGACGCCAGCGGTTCTGAGCAGTTCTTC. Amino acids: CASSLRDASGSEQFF.

The V call is TRBV12-3 or TRBV12-4, the J call TRBJ2-1; the match to TRBD1 covers 8 bases. Trimming removed 3 bases from V and 15 bases from J; junction bases left unmatched: 4. This CDR3 spans 11 amino acids. CDR3 sequence (DNA): TGTGCCAGCAGTTTCGGACAGGGTCCGTTCTTC. Translating gives CASSFGQGPFF.

This clonotype was seen repeatedly, ten times or more. The J gene is TRBJ2-7, the V gene TRBV12-3 or TRBV12-4; the D gene could be TRBD1 or TRBD2 (5 bases each). The V and J ends lost 7 bases and 2 bases respectively, with 18 bases between them. The CDR3 contains 15 residues. CDR3 bases: TGTGCCAGCACTAACCCCGGGACGGAGACCTACGAGCAGTACGTC. Translation: CASTNPGTETYEQYV.

This clonotype has just a few counts. The gene calls are TRBV20-1 and TRBJ1-2, with 7 bases matching TRBD1. Germline V gives CDR1 DFQATT, CDR2 SNEGSKA (reference sequence). The CDR3 spans 13 residues. Trimming at V came to 3 bases and at J to 5 bases, leaving 6 bases not matched to a gene. As DNA, the CDR3 is TGCAGTGCTAGTGGGGACAGTGGGTATGGCTACACCTTC. This encodes CSASGDSGYGYTF.

This clonotype showed up just a few times. CDR3 loop: CASIPGRPSTRWETQYF. Here the CDR3 DNA reads TGTGCCAGCATCCCGGGACGCCCATCAACGCGGTGGGAGACCCAGTACTTC. The chain recombines TRBV6-2 or TRBV6-3 with TRBJ2-5; the D gene could be TRBD1 or TRBD2 (5 bases each). Germline V CDR1 and CDR2: MNHEY, SVGEGT. CDR3 length equals 17 residues. Between the trimmed V and J ends, which lost 7 bases and 5 bases, there was a span of 26 bases.

This clonotype was seen more than once but under ten times. The chain has TRBV20-1 and TRBJ2-3; TRBD1 matches 7 bases. The CDR3 is made up of 13 amino acids. Germline CDR1 DFQATT, CDR2 SNEGSKA (reference sequence). The V gene end was trimmed by 6 bases and the J gene end by 2 bases; junction bases not matched to a gene: 5. The CDR3 region is CSARQGPTDTQYF. In nucleotides, the CDR3 is TGCAGTGCACGACAGGGCCCCACAGATACGCAGTATTTT.

This clonotype was seen a few times. The chain has TRBV7-2 and TRBJ1-1, with D unclear. The CDR3 is made up of 14 amino acids. CDR1 and CDR2 (germline): SGHTA, FQGNSA. Deletions cut 4 bases from V and 2 bases from J, with 11 bases between. The CDR3 DNA follows: TGTGCCAGCAGCTCAGGACGGGTAAACACTGAAGCTTTCTTT. Translated: CASSSGRVNTEAFF.